Presented here are 12 T cell receptor beta chains from one specimen sequenced in a study of blood T cell repertoires in COVID-19. Sequencing used immunoSEQ multiplex PCR; TCRdb keeps in-frame clones, though not all of them. The data show 100,000 to 150,000 clones, 79% seen once. The sample consisted of peripheral blood. The origin of the receptors is a man aged 35 to 55 with active or convalescent COVID-19.

The chain employs TRBV27 and TRBJ2-7; possibly TRBD1 for D (6 bases). CDR1 is MNHEY and CDR2 is SMNVEV in the germline V gene (reference sequence). The CDR3 is made up of 16 amino acids. The V end was cut by 5 bases, the J end by 2 bases, with 19 bases between. In DNA, the CDR3 is TGTGCCAGCAGTCCTAGGCGACAGGCGATTACCTACGAGCAGTACTTC. Translation gives CASSPRRQAITYEQYF.

The chain joins TRBV30 to TRBJ1-5; TRBD1 matches at 7 bases. This CDR3 contains 16 residues. Trimming at V came to 2 bases and at J to 5 bases, leaving 12 bases not matched to a gene. CDR1 is GTSNPN, CDR2 SVGIG, per germline (reference sequence). As DNA, the CDR3 is TGTGCCTGGAGTCCGACGACAGGGATGATGGATCAGCCCCAGCATTTT. Its protein product is CAWSPTTGMMDQPQHF.

The V gene is TRBV28, the J gene TRBJ2-7; TRBD1 agrees at 9 bases. The CDR3 spans 14 residues. CDR1 is MDHEN, CDR2 SYDVKM, per germline. The V segment lost 6 bases and the J segment 3 bases; nucleotides outside the gene matches: 6. In nucleotides, the CDR3 is TGTGCCAGCAGCCTGCGGGACAGGGACTACGAGCAGTACTTC. This codes for CASSLRDRDYEQYF. Full variable domain (remainder filled in from reference TRBV28 and TRBJ2-7): DVKVTQSSRYLVKRTGEKVFLECVQDMDHENMFWYRQDPGLGLRLIYFSYDVKMKEKGDIPEGYSVSREKKERFSLILESASTNQTSMYLCASSLRDRDYEQYFGPGTRLTVT.

This clone has more than one count but fewer than ten. The J gene is TRBJ1-4, the V gene TRBV30, with D perhaps TRBD1 (5 bases). Trimming removed 6 bases at V and 8 bases at J, with 19 bases between. CDR3 length: 14 amino acids. Germline CDR1 is GTSNPN and CDR2 is SVGIG (reference sequence). Here the CDR3 reads CACSTGGGVEKLFF. The CDR3 DNA is TGTGCCTGTTCGACCGGGGGGGGTGTCGAAAAACTGTTTTTT.

The CDR3 loop reads CASHPLSPGIVGYTF. CDR3 DNA: TGTGCCAGTCACCCTTTGAGTCCTGGTATTGTCGGCTACACCTTC. This chain links TRBV19 with TRBJ1-2; D gene unclear. The CDR3 length is 15 residues. Germline V gives CDR1 LNHDA, CDR2 SQIVND (reference sequence). Trimming left V 8 bases short and J 8 bases short, with 24 bases between.

Note on this clone: Compared with germline, one end of the junction differs, possibly owing to a read error. The chain employs TRBV7-7 and TRBJ1-4; perhaps TRBD1 as D (6 bases). The CDR3 contains 15 residues. Germline V gene data show CDR1 as SSHAT and CDR2 as FNYEAQ (reference sequence). CDR3 coding DNA: TGTGCTAGCAGCTCTACGGACAGCCTCGGCGAAAAACTGTTTTTT. Translation gives CASSSTDSLGEKLFF.

This clone was detected only a few times. The chain recombines TRBV24-1 with TRBJ2-1, with 10 bases fitting TRBD2. The CDR3 extends over 15 amino acids. V lost 3 bases and J lost 9; bases outside the gene matches: 7. Germline assignment: CDR1 KGHDR and CDR2 SFDVKD. CDR3 nucleotides: TGTGCCACCAGTGATCCGGCTAGCGGGAGAGGTGAGCAGTTCTTC. Translation: CATSDPASGRGEQFF.

The V and J genes are TRBV2 and TRBJ2-2; tentative D call: TRBD2 (5 bases). V was trimmed by 9 bases and J by 2 bases, leaving 13 bases between them. CDR3 size: 14 residues. Per the germline V gene, CDR1 is SNHLY and CDR2 is FYNNEI. Written as DNA, the CDR3 is TGTGCCAGTCTCCGGGATCAAAACACCGGGGAGCTGTTTTTT. This gives the protein CASLRDQNTGELFF.

The V and J genes are TRBV12-5 and TRBJ1-3; D might be TRBD1 (6 bases). Germline values: CDR1 LGHNT, CDR2 FRNRAP. The V and J ends lost 5 bases and 0 bases respectively, with 11 bases between them. CDR3 length: 15 amino acids. The CDR3 DNA reads as TGTGCTAGTGGTAGGGGGGGGAGCTCTGGAAACACCATATATTTT. It codes for CASGRGGSSGNTIYF.

The rearrangement joins TRBV7-2 to TRBJ1-1; TRBD1 matches at 7 bases. The V gene's germline CDR1 is SGHTA and CDR2 FQGNSA. The CDR3 contains 14 residues. The V gene end was trimmed by 1 base and the J gene end by 7 bases; junction bases not matched to a gene: 6. The CDR3 DNA reads as TGTGCCAGCAGCTTAGGACAGGGCAGGAATGAAGCTTTCTTT. Translation gives CASSLGQGRNEAFF.

V gene TRBV7-3 combines with J gene TRBJ1-1; weak D call: TRBD1 (6 bases). The CDR3 covers 17 residues. Germline V gene lookup returns CDR1 SGHTA and CDR2 FQGTGA. The V and J ends lost 7 bases and 0 bases respectively, with 21 bases between them. The DNA for the CDR3 is TGTGCCAGCACCCCCGGGGGGGGGCAGGGAATGAACACTGAAGCTTTCTTT. Amino acids: CASTPGGGQGMNTEAFF.

The rearrangement uses TRBV2 and TRBJ2-6; perhaps TRBD1 as D (6 bases). Germline CDR1 and CDR2: SNHLY and FYNNEI. Trimming left V 6 bases short and J 2 bases short, with 23 bases between. CDR3 length equals 19 residues. The CDR3 DNA reads TGTGCCAGCAGGGGGGCGTTGGGGACCTTCCAAGCTGGGGCCAACGTCCTGACTTTC. Its protein is CASRGALGTFQAGANVLTF.